This T cell receptor beta chain stems from a study of blood T cells in healthy people across ages. Per sample, extraction of total RNA gave at least 6 micrograms in every case. A second PCR, run for roughly 6 to 11 cycles, used a sample-barcoded 5' primer plus a J-beta primer mix. Each CDR3 protein gets one entry after TCRdb re-called the 5' RACE reads with MiXCR. This table has hundreds of thousands of distinct CDR3 sequences, about 30% appearing once. This clonotype has at least ten counts. The junction differs from germline at one of its ends, possibly a read error. The source of this sequence is a woman of 80 years or more in good health. The sequencing input was blood.

CDR3 protein: CASSLDTFSSEQYF. Written as DNA, the CDR3 is TGTGCCAGCAGCTTGGACACATTCTCCTCCGAGCAGTACTTC. This chain connects TRBV5-5 to TRBJ2-7; D not certain. Germline CDR1 reads SGHKS; CDR2 reads YYEKEE (reference sequence). The CDR3 covers 14 residues.